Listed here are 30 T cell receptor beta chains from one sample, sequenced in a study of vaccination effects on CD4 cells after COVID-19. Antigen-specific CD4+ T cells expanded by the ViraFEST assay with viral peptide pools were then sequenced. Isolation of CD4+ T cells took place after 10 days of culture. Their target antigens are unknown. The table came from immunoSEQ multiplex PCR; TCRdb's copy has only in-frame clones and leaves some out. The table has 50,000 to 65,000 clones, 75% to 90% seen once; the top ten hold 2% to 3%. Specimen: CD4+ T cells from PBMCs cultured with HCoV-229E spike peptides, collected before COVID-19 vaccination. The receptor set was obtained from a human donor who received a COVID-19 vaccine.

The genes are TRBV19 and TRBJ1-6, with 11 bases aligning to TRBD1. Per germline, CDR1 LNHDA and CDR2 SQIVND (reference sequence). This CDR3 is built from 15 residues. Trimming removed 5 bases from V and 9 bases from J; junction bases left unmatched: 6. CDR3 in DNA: TGTGCCAGTAGTCCCCGGACAGGGGGCACTTCACCCCTCCACTTT. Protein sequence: CASSPRTGGTSPLHF.

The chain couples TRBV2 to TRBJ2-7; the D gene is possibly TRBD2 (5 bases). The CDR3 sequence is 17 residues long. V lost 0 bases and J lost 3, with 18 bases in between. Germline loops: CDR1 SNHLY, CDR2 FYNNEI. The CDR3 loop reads CASSEAGRTRRNYEQYV. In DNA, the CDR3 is TGTGCCAGCAGTGAAGCGGGCCGGACTCGGAGGAACTACGAGCAGTACGTC.

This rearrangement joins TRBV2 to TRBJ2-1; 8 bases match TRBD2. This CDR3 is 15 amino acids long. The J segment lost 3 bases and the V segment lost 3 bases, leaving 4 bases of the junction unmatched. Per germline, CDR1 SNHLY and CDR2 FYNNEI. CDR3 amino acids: CASSELSGGYNEQFF. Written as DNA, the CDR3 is TGTGCCAGCAGTGAGCTCAGCGGGGGCTACAATGAGCAGTTCTTC.

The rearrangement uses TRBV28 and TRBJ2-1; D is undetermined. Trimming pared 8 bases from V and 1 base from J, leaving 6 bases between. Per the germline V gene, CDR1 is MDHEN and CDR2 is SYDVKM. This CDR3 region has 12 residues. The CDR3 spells CASRLSYNEQFF. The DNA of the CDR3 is TGTGCCAGCCGCCTTTCCTACAATGAGCAGTTCTTC.

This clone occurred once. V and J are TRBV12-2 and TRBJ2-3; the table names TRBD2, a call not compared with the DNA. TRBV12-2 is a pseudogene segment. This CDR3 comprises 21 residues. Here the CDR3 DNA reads TGTGCAAGTCGCTCCACCCAGCCCGGGGGTAGCGGAGGGGTGGGCACAGATACGCAGTATTTT. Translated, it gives CASRSTQPGGSGGVGTDTQYF.

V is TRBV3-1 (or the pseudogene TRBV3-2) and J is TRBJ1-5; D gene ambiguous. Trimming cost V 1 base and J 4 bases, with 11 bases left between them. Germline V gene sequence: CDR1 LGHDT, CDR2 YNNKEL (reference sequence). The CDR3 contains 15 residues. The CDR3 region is CASSQGILTNQPQHF. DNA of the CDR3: TGTGCCAGCAGCCAAGGTATACTGACGAATCAGCCCCAGCATTTT.

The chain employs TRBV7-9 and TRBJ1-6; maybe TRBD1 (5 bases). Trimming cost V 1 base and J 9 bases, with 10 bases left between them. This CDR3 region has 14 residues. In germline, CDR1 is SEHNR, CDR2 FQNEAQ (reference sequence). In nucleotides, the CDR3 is TGTGCCAGCAGCTTAGGGGGGTCTGGTTCACCCCTCCACTTT. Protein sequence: CASSLGGSGSPLHF. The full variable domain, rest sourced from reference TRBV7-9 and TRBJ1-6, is DTGVSQNPRHKITKRGQNVTFRCDPISEHNRLYWYRQTLGQGPEFLTYFQNEAQLEKSRLLSDRFSAERPKGSFSTLEIQRTEQGDSAMYLCASSLGGSGSPLHFGNGTRLTVT.

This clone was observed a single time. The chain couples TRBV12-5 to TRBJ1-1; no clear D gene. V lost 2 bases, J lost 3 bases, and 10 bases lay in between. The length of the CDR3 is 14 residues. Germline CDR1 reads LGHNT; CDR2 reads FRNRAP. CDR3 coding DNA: TGTGCTAGTGGTTTGAACCGGCGGGACACTGAAGCTTTCTTT. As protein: CASGLNRRDTEAFF.

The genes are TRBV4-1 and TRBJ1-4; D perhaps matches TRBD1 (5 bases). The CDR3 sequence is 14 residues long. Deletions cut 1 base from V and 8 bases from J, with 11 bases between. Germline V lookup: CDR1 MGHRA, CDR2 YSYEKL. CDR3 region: CASSQVGTGEKLFF. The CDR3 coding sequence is TGCGCCAGCAGCCAAGTCGGGACGGGAGAAAAACTGTTTTTT.

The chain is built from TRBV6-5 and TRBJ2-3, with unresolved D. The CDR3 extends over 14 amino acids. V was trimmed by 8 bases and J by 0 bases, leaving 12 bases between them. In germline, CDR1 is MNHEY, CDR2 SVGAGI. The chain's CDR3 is CASATLFSTDTQYF. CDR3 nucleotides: TGTGCCAGCGCTACTCTGTTCAGCACAGATACGCAGTATTTT.

The CDR3 is CAIASTGSRTDTQYF. Here the CDR3 DNA reads TGTGCCATCGCTTCTACAGGGAGTAGGACAGATACGCAGTATTTT. The chain is built from TRBV24-1 and TRBJ2-3; tentative D call: TRBD1 (6 bases). The CDR3 length is 15 residues. Germline V lookup: CDR1 KGHDR, CDR2 SFDVKD. Trimming left V 11 bases short and J 3 bases short, with 20 bases between.

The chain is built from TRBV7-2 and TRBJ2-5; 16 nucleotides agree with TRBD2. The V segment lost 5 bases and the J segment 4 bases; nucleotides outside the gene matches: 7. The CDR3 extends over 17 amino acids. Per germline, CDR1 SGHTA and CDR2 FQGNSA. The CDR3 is CASSRGTSGGGRETQYF. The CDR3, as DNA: TGTGCCAGCAGCAGAGGGACTAGCGGGGGGGGTCGAGAGACCCAGTACTTC.

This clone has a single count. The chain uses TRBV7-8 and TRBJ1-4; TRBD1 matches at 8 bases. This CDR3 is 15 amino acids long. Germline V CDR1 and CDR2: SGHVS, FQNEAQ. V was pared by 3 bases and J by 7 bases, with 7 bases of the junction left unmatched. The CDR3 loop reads CASSFRTGQSEKLFF. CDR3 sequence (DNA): TGTGCCAGCAGCTTTAGGACAGGGCAGAGTGAAAAACTGTTTTTT. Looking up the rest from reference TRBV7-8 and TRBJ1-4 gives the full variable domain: GAGVSQSPRYKVAKRGQDVALRCDPISGHVSLFWYQQALGQGPEFLTYFQNEAQLDKSGLPSDRFFAERPEGSVSTLKIQRTQQEDSAVYLCASSFRTGQSEKLFFGSGTQLSVL.

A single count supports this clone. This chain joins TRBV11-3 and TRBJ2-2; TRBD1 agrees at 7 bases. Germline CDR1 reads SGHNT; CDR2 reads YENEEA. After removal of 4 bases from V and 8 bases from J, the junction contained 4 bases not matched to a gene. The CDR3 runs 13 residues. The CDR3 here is CASSWDSGGELFF. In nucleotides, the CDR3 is TGTGCCAGCAGCTGGGACAGCGGAGGGGAGCTGTTTTTT.

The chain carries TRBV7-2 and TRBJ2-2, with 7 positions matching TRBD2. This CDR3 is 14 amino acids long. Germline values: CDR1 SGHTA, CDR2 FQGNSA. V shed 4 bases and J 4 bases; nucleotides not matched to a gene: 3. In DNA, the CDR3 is TGTGCCAGCAGCTCGGGACTAATCACCGGGGAGCTGTTTTTT. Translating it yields CASSSGLITGELFF. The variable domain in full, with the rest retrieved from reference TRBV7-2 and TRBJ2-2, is GAGVSQSPSNKVTEKGKDVELRCDPISGHTALYWYRQSLGQGLEFLIYFQGNSAPDKSGLPSDRFSAERTGGSVSTLTIQRTQQEDSAVYLCASSSGLITGELFFGEGSRLTVL.

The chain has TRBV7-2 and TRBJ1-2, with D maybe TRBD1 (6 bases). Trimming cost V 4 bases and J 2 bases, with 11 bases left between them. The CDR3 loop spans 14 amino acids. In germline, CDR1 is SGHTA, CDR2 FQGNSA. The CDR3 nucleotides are TGTGCCAGCAGCTCGGGGGGGGCGAACTATGGCTACACCTTC. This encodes CASSSGGANYGYTF.

The CDR3 sequence is CASSVGTLSSGANVLTF. The DNA for the CDR3 is TGTGCCAGCAGCGTAGGGACGCTTAGCTCTGGGGCCAACGTCCTGACTTTC. The chain carries TRBV9 and TRBJ2-6; D is unclear. The CDR3 has 17 amino acids. Germline-derived CDR1 and CDR2 are SGDLS and YYNGEE. V lost 0 bases and J lost 0, with 10 bases in between.

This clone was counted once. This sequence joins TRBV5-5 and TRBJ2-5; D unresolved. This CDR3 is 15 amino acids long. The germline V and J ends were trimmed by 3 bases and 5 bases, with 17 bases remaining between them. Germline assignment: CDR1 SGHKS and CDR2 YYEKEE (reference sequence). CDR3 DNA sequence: TGTGCCAGCAGCTGGGAAGGGCCCCTCGGGGAGACCCAGTACTTC. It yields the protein CASSWEGPLGETQYF. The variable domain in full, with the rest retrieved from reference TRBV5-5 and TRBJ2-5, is DAGVTQSPTHLIKTRGQQVTLRCSPISGHKSVSWYQQVLGQGPQFIFQYYEKEERGRGNFPDRFSARQFPNYSSELNVNALLLGDSALYLCASSWEGPLGETQYFGPGTRLLVL.

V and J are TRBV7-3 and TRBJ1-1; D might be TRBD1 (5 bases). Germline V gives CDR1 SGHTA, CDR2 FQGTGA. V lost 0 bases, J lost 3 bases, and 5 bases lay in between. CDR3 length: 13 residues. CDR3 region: CASSLTGDTEAFF. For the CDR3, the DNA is TGTGCCAGCAGCTTAACAGGGGACACTGAAGCTTTCTTT.

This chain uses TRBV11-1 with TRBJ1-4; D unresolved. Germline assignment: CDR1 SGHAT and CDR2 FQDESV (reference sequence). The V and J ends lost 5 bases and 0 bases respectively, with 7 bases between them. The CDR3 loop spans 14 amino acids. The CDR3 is CASSQGATNEKLFF. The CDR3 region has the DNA TGTGCCAGCAGCCAAGGTGCAACTAATGAAAAACTGTTTTTT.

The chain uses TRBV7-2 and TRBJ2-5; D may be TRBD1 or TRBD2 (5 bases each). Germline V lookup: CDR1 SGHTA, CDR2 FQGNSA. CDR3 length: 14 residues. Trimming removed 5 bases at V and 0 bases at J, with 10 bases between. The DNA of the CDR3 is TGTGCCAGCAGCCCTCCGGGACACCAAGAGACCCAGTACTTC. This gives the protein CASSPPGHQETQYF.

The DNA of the CDR3 is TGTGCCAGCACGATGACAGGTCTGAACACTGAAGCTTTCTTT. This encodes CASTMTGLNTEAFF. The chain carries TRBV2 and TRBJ1-1; D is perhaps TRBD1 (6 bases). The ends were cut back, 7 bases at V and 0 bases at J, with 12 bases in the middle. CDR1 and CDR2 from the germline V gene are SNHLY and FYNNEI. The CDR3 has 14 amino acids.

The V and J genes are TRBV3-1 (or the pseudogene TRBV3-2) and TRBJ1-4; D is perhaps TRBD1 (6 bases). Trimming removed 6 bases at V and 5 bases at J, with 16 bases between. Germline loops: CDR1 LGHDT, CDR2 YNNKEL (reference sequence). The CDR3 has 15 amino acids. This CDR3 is CASSTQGTVNEKLFF. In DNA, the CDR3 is TGTGCCAGCAGTACCCAGGGGACGGTCAATGAAAAACTGTTTTTT.

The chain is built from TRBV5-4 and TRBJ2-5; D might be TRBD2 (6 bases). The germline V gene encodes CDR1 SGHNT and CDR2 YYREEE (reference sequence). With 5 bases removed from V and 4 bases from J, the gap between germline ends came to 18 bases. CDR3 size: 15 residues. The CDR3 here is CASSPAGGLGETQYF. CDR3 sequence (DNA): TGTGCCAGCAGTCCCGCCGGGGGTTTGGGAGAGACCCAGTACTTC.

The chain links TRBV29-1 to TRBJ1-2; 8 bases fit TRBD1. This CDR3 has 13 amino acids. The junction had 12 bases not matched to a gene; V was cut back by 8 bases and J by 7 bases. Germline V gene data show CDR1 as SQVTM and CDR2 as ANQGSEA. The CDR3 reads CSTTGESSVGYTF. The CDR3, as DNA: TGCAGCACGACAGGGGAGTCTTCGGTTGGCTACACCTTC.

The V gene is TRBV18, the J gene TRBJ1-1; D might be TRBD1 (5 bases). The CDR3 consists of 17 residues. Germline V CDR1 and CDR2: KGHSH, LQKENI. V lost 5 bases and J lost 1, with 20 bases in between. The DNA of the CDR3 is TGTGCCAGCTCATCACTCGGGCGACAGCTAACGAACACTGAAGCTTTCTTT. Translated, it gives CASSSLGRQLTNTEAFF.

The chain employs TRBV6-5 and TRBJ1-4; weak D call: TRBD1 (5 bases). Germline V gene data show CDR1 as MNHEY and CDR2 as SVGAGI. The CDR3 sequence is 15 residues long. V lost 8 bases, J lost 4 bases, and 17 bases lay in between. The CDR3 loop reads CASREGIFGNEKLFF. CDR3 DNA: TGTGCCAGCCGGGAGGGGATCTTCGGTAATGAAAAACTGTTTTTT.

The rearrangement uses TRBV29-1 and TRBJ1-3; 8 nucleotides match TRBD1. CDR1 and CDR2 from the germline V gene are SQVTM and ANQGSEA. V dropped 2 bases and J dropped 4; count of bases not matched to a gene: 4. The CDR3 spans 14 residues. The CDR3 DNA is TGCAGCGTTGAAAGGGGGACAGGCGGAAACACCATATATTTT. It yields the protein CSVERGTGGNTIYF.

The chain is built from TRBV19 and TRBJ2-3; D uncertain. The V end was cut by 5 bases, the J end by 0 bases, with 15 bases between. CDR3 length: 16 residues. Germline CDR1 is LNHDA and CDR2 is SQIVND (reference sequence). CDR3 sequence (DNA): TGTGCCAGTAGTCTCAGGCCAGCTTACAGCACAGATACGCAGTATTTT. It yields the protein CASSLRPAYSTDTQYF.

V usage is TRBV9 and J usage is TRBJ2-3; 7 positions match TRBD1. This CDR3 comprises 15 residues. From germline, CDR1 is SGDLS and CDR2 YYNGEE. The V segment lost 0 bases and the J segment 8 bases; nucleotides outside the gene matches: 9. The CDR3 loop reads CASSVVGVTGATQYF. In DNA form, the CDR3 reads TGTGCCAGCAGCGTAGTCGGAGTAACAGGGGCTACGCAGTATTTT.